This entry is about one T cell receptor (beta chain). Its matching antigen is unknown. Using a CD8+CD4-CCR7+CD45RA+ phenotype, naive CD8 T cells were sorted. These data originate in a study of molecular identifiers for immune sequencing clone quantification. Study summary: In replicates, RNA from about 20,000 or 100,000 naive CD8 cells was split five ways, four sequenced. Findings of the study overall: Clonotypes topping 20 RNA copies carried over 97% of effector molecules but under 1% of naive ones.

V shed 2 bases, J shed 0 bases, and the junction held 7 bases outside the gene matches. The CDR3 sequence is 16 residues long. Germline CDR1 and CDR2: DFQATT and SNEGSKA (reference sequence). TCRdb re-called the PCR reads with MiXCR, one entry per CDR3 protein. Found here are approximately 550,000 distinct CDR3 sequences, about a quarter of them singletons; the top ten hold around 0.79%. The receptor was derived from a human donor in good health. Some libraries in this study had Jurkat cell RNA spiked in. The sample was naive CD8+ T cells from blood, with Jurkat cell RNA spiked in. Stated subset: FACS-sorted CD8+CD4-CCR7+CD45RA+ naive T cells. The V and J genes are TRBV20-1 and TRBJ2-5; 9 positions agree with TRBD2. In DNA, the CDR3 is TGCAGTGCTAGATCAAGCGGGGGGATCTACCAAGAGACCCAGTACTTC. Translation: CSARSSGGIYQETQYF.